These 31 T cell receptor beta chains came from one sample sequenced in a study of blood T cells in healthy people across ages. A J-beta primer mix and a sample-barcoded 5' primer were used in a second PCR of roughly 6 to 11 cycles. A single record per CDR3 protein comes from TCRdb applying MiXCR to the 5' RACE reads. The table lists approximately 580,000 distinct CDR3 sequences, more than 20% of them singletons. The same data also contributed to another study, on T cells of mothers and their children.

Sequencing input: blood. These receptors all come from a boy aged 10-17 years in good health.

The table lists this clonotype with a few counts. This sequence joins TRBV11-2 and TRBJ1-1; no clear D gene. V lost 5 bases and J 5 bases, leaving 15 bases between the germline ends. Per germline, CDR1 SGHAT and CDR2 FQNNGV. This CDR3 spans 14 amino acids. DNA for the CDR3: TGTGCCAGCAGCGGAGGAGTAGGCCGGACTGAAGCTTTCTTT. Residues: CASSGGVGRTEAFF.

The chain uses TRBV27 and TRBJ2-5, with D maybe TRBD2 (6 bases). CDR1 is MNHEY, CDR2 SMNVEV, per germline (reference sequence). The CDR3 is 15 amino acids. V was shortened by 5 bases and J by 4 bases, with 17 bases between the two germline ends. The CDR3: CASSPWRASLETQYF. For the CDR3, the DNA is TGTGCCAGCAGTCCATGGAGGGCTAGCTTAGAGACCCAGTACTTC.

The chain is built from TRBV7-9 and TRBJ2-7; D uncertain. This CDR3 has 15 residues. The V and J ends lost 6 bases and 0 bases respectively, with 15 bases between them. The germline V gene encodes CDR1 SEHNR and CDR2 FQNEAQ (reference sequence). CDR3 sequence: CASSRVGDLSYEQYF. As DNA, the CDR3 is TGTGCCAGCAGTCGCGTTGGAGATCTCTCCTACGAGCAGTACTTC.

This chain joins TRBV28 and TRBJ1-2; a possible D gene is TRBD1 (6 bases). V was trimmed by 3 bases and J by 0 bases, leaving 17 bases between them. CDR1 MDHEN and CDR2 SYDVKM come from the germline V gene. The CDR3 covers 17 residues. For the CDR3, the DNA is TGTGCCAGCAGTTTTGAAGGAGGGGGATCTCCTAACTATGGCTACACCTTC. Translation gives CASSFEGGGSPNYGYTF.

The CDR3 DNA is TGCAGCGTTGGAGGGGAAAGGGTTGGGTTCTCCTCCTACGAGCAGTACTTC. Translated: CSVGGERVGFSSYEQYF. The chain couples TRBV29-1 to TRBJ2-7; the D gene could be TRBD1 or TRBD2 (5 bases each). V gave up 4 bases and J gave up 0 bases, with 22 bases separating them. This CDR3 is 17 amino acids long. Germline assignment: CDR1 SQVTM and CDR2 ANQGSEA.

V and J are TRBV12-5 and TRBJ1-2; no reliable D call. Germline CDR1 LGHNT, CDR2 FRNRAP. V was pared by 1 base and J by 2 bases, with 14 bases between. The CDR3 totals 16 residues. As DNA, the CDR3 is TGTGCTAGTGGTTTGGAGGGCCCCGCGGTGAACTATGGCTACACCTTC. Translated: CASGLEGPAVNYGYTF.

As for this clonotype: A junction end diverges from the germline sequence, so it may reflect a read error. The DNA for the CDR3 is TGTGCCAGCGGAACCAAGAACAGGGGCCGATCCTACGGGCAGTACTTC. Translating gives CASGTKNRGRSYGQYF. The chain recombines TRBV6-2 or TRBV6-3 with TRBJ2-7; 7 bases align to TRBD1. This CDR3 is 16 amino acids long. Germline CDR1 is MNHEY and CDR2 is SVGEGT.

The J gene is TRBJ2-7, the V gene TRBV5-1; D call uncertain. The ends were cut back, 3 bases at V and 3 bases at J, with 10 bases in the middle. The germline V gene has CDR1 SGHRS and CDR2 YFSETQ. This CDR3 contains 13 residues. Here the CDR3 reads CASSSVGVYEQYF. CDR3 nucleotide sequence: TGCGCCAGCAGCTCAGTTGGGGTCTACGAGCAGTACTTC.

This chain connects TRBV2 to TRBJ2-4; no clear D gene. This CDR3 region has 18 residues. Germline V gives CDR1 SNHLY, CDR2 FYNNEI. V lost 0 bases and J lost 0, with 15 bases in between. As DNA, the CDR3 is TGTGCCAGCAGTGAAGCGCGGTTATCGCCCCTAGCCAAAAACATTCAGTACTTC. This codes for CASSEARLSPLAKNIQYF.

This clonotype has just a few counts. The chain is built from TRBV29-1 and TRBJ2-5; tentatively, D is TRBD2 (5 bases). The germline CDR1 and CDR2 sequences are SQVTM and ANQGSEA. V was clipped by 0 bases and J by 0 bases, with 11 bases between them. The CDR3 totals 15 residues. The CDR3 reads CSVEDSRGYQETQYF. For the CDR3, the DNA is TGCAGCGTTGAAGACTCCCGAGGGTACCAAGAGACCCAGTACTTC.

This clonotype has only a few counts. This chain connects TRBV28 to TRBJ1-3, with D perhaps TRBD1 (6 bases). Germline loops: CDR1 MDHEN, CDR2 SYDVKM. V was cut by 5 bases and J by 2 bases, with 13 bases left in between. CDR3 size: 15 residues. CDR3 DNA sequence: TGTGCCAGCAGTCAGACGACAGGAACTGGAAACACCATATATTTT. It codes for CASSQTTGTGNTIYF.

This clonotype has more than one count but fewer than ten. A single base separates this from a much larger clone, so it may be a read error. J is TRBJ2-5 and V is TRBV12-3 or TRBV12-4; D is possibly TRBD2 (6 bases). This CDR3 has 14 residues. The DNA for the CDR3 is TGTGCCAGCAGTTTAGCGCGCGGGGAAGAGTCCCAGTACTTC. Its protein product is CASSLARGEESQYF.

In this sample, this clonotype turned up a few times. The rearrangement uses TRBV28 and TRBJ1-2, with D possibly matching TRBD1 (5 bases). Germline lookup yields CDR1 MDHEN and CDR2 SYDVKM. The CDR3 totals 13 residues. Trimming removed 6 bases at V and 8 bases at J, with 16 bases between. The CDR3 coding sequence is TGTGCCAGCAGGCCGGGACCCCTAAAGGGCTACACCTTC. It encodes CASRPGPLKGYTF.

This clonotype was counted only a few times. The genes are TRBV4-1 and TRBJ2-1; weak D call: TRBD1 (5 bases). The V and J ends lost 2 bases and 7 bases respectively, with 15 bases between them. The CDR3 totals 15 residues. The germline gives CDR1 MGHRA, CDR2 YSYEKL. In DNA form, the CDR3 reads TGCGCCAGCAGCCAACCCCCTGCAGGGCGGAATGAGCAGTTCTTC. It translates to CASSQPPAGRNEQFF.

In this sample, this clonotype turned up many times. CDR3 DNA: TGTGCCAGCAGCGCGAAACTAGCGGGGCCACAAGAGACCCAGTACTTC. This sequence encodes CASSAKLAGPQETQYF. The J gene is TRBJ2-5, the V gene TRBV9; 10 nucleotides line up with TRBD2. Germline V gene data show CDR1 as SGDLS and CDR2 as YYNGEE. The CDR3 runs to 16 residues. V dropped 3 bases and J dropped 2; count of bases not matched to a gene: 7.

The rearrangement uses TRBV18 and TRBJ1-2; D gene uncertain. Germline-derived CDR1 and CDR2 are KGHSH and LQKENI. Trimming took off 6 bases at V and 7 bases at J, with 12 bases between the two ends. The CDR3 is 12 residues long. The CDR3 nucleotides read TGTGCCAGCTCGCAACAAAATCGTGGCTACACCTTC. Amino acid sequence: CASSQQNRGYTF.

This chain connects TRBV27 to TRBJ1-4; no reliable D call. V lost 2 bases and J 4 bases, leaving 11 bases between the germline ends. This CDR3 spans 15 amino acids. Germline assignment: CDR1 MNHEY and CDR2 SMNVEV (reference sequence). The CDR3 DNA is TGTGCCAGCAGTTTACCGACCTTGGGTAATGAAAAACTGTTTTTT. It translates to CASSLPTLGNEKLFF.

The genes are TRBV28 and TRBJ2-3; 7 bases agree with TRBD2. Germline CDR1 is MDHEN and CDR2 is SYDVKM. The length of the CDR3 is 13 residues. The trim removed 5 bases at V and 4 bases at J, leaving 3 bases unmatched. The CDR3 here is CASSPRGADTQYF. In nucleotides, the CDR3 is TGTGCCAGCAGTCCCCGGGGGGCAGATACGCAGTATTTT.

The chain couples TRBV9 to TRBJ1-3; a possible D gene is TRBD1 (5 bases). Trimming took 4 bases from V and 0 from J, leaving 20 bases between them. Germline-derived CDR1 and CDR2 are SGDLS and YYNGEE. The CDR3 runs 18 residues. CDR3 sequence: CASSSPGGLDDSGNTIYF. CDR3 nucleotide sequence: TGTGCCAGCAGCTCCCCGGGGGGGTTGGATGACTCTGGAAACACCATATATTTT.

This chain links TRBV7-8 with TRBJ2-5, with TRBD2 matching over 13 bases. The DNA end lines up better with TRBJ2-7; the J call may be wrong. The CDR3 is made up of 18 amino acids. Germline V gene lookup returns CDR1 SGHVS and CDR2 FQNEAQ. CDR3 sequence reads: CASSPGLAGDFLSYEQYF. The DNA for the CDR3 is TGTGCCAGCAGCCCCGGACTAGCGGGGGACTTTCTCTCCTACGAGCAGTACTTC.

For this clonotype: Relative to the germline gene, one junction end is altered; a read error may explain this. V and J are TRBV12-3 or TRBV12-4 and TRBJ2-1, with 7 bases that match TRBD2. CDR3 length: 16 residues. The CDR3 spells CASSFLREIVDNELFF. The CDR3 nucleotides are TGTGCCAGCAGTTTCTTGCGGGAGATAGTAGACAATGAGCTGTTCTTC.

This clonotype occurred once. The chain is built from TRBV28 and TRBJ2-4, with TRBD1 matching over 7 bases. The CDR3 consists of 14 residues. Losses at the gene ends were 4 bases for V and 7 bases for J; bases not matched to a gene: 7. CDR1 is MDHEN and CDR2 is SYDVKM in the germline V gene. Here the CDR3 DNA reads TGTGCCAGCAGTTCCTACAGGGGAAAGAACATTCAGTACTTC. Its translation is CASSSYRGKNIQYF.

This clonotype is a singleton in its sample. The V call is TRBV20-1, the J call TRBJ2-4; 10 nucleotides match TRBD1. The germline gives CDR1 DFQATT, CDR2 SNEGSKA (reference sequence). The CDR3 totals 14 residues. J lost 6 bases, V lost 5 bases, and 7 bases had no gene match. As DNA, the CDR3 is TGCAGTGCTGGAGGGGGGACAGGGGTAAACATTCAGTACTTC. The encoded protein is CSAGGGTGVNIQYF.

The gene calls are TRBV6-6 and TRBJ1-5; D may be TRBD1 (5 bases). The CDR3 covers 14 residues. In germline, CDR1 is MNHNY, CDR2 SVGAGI (reference sequence). V lost 2 bases, J lost 7 bases, and 12 bases lay in between. The CDR3: CASSYGEGLQPQHF. The DNA of the CDR3 is TGTGCCAGCAGTTACGGAGAGGGGCTGCAGCCCCAGCATTTT.

This clonotype was detected only a few times. The chain has TRBV29-1 and TRBJ2-3, with 12 bases matching TRBD2. V lost 4 bases to trimming and J lost 1 base; unmatched junction nucleotides: 6. This CDR3 comprises 16 residues. CDR1 is SQVTM and CDR2 is ANQGSEA in the germline V gene. CDR3 sequence: CSVGLAGGLGTDTQYF. The CDR3 DNA reads as TGCAGCGTTGGGCTAGCGGGGGGGCTTGGCACAGATACGCAGTATTTT.

This clonotype was counted a few times. V gene TRBV28 combines with J gene TRBJ2-3, with TRBD1 identical over 9 bases. From germline, CDR1 is MDHEN and CDR2 SYDVKM. V shed 8 bases, J shed 7 bases, and the junction held 10 bases outside the gene matches. CDR3 length: 14 residues. CDR3 residues: CASVGQGHGYTQYF. CDR3 nucleotide sequence: TGTGCCAGCGTCGGACAGGGGCACGGGTATACGCAGTATTTT.

To note about this clonotype: A junction boundary mismatches the germline segment, possibly from a read error. The rearrangement joins TRBV5-6 to TRBJ1-4; 8 bases line up with TRBD1. Germline CDR1 SGHDT, CDR2 YYEEEE. The CDR3 covers 14 residues. As DNA, the CDR3 is TGTGCCAGCAGCTGGGGACAGGAGGGCGAAAAACTGCTTTTT. Translating gives CASSWGQEGEKLLF.

The chain recombines TRBV11-1 with TRBJ2-5; the match to TRBD2 covers 9 bases. The closer fit of TRBJ2-7 to the DNA end suggests the J call may be wrong. Per the germline V gene, CDR1 is SGHAT and CDR2 is FQDESV (reference sequence). The CDR3 consists of 15 residues. Here the CDR3 DNA reads TGTGCCAGCAGTCAATTCGGGACTAGCAGATACGAGCAGTACTTC. Protein: CASSQFGTSRYEQYF.

As regards this clonotype: Because the CDR3 is missing its conserved closing phenylalanine or tryptophan, this is likely a read error. The chain combines TRBV12-3 or TRBV12-4 with TRBJ2-3; D is ambiguous. The CDR3 extends over 11 amino acids. Trimming shortened V by 4 bases and J by 4 bases, and 3 bases separated the two germline ends. The CDR3 DNA is TGTGCCAGCAGTTGGGCAGATACGCAGTATTCT. Translation: CASSWADTQYS.

The rearrangement uses TRBV7-2 and TRBJ1-2; 7 bases line up with TRBD1. Germline trimming cut 3 bases from V and 8 bases from J; bases unmatched to any gene: 9. Germline V CDR1 and CDR2: SGHTA, FQGNSA. The CDR3 runs to 14 residues. This CDR3 is CASSFGGGGKGYTF. The CDR3 DNA reads TGTGCCAGCAGCTTTGGGGGAGGGGGCAAGGGCTACACCTTC.

This clonotype was counted between two and nine times. This rearrangement joins TRBV27 to TRBJ2-1; TRBD2 matches 9 bases. The DNA end is more similar to TRBJ2-7, so the J call may be wrong. Germline CDR1 is MNHEY and CDR2 is SMNVEV (reference sequence). The CDR3 contains 14 residues. CDR3 bases: TGTGCCAGCAGTCCGGGACTAGCTCCGGACGAGCAGTACTTC. Amino acid sequence: CASSPGLAPDEQYF.